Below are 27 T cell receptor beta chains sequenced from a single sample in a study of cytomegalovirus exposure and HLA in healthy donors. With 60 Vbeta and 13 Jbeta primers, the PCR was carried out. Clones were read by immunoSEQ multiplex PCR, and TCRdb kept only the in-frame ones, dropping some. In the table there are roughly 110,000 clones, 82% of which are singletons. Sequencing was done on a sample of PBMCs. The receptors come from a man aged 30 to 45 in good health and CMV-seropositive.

The CDR3, as DNA: TGTGCCAGCAGCTTACCCCCCTCGAGCTCCTATAATTCACCCCTCCACTTT. Amino acids: CASSLPPSSSYNSPLHF. The chain employs TRBV11-2 and TRBJ1-6; unclear D gene. The CDR3 runs 17 residues. V lost 2 bases to trimming and J lost 0 bases, with 11 bases between them. The germline CDR1 and CDR2 sequences are SGHAT and FQNNGV.

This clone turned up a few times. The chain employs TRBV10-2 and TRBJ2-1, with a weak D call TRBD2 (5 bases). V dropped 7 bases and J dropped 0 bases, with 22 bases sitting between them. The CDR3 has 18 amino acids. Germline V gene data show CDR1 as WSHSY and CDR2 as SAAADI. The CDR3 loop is CASIRGSRDSFSYNEQFF. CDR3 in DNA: TGCGCCAGCATTCGTGGTTCCCGGGATAGCTTCTCCTACAATGAGCAGTTCTTC.

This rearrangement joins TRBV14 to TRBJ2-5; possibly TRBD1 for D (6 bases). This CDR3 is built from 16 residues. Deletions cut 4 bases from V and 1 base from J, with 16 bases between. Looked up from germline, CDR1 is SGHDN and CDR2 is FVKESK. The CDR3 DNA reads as TGTGCCAGCAGCCCATTCAAGGGGGATACCCAAGAGACCCAGTACTTC. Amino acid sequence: CASSPFKGDTQETQYF.

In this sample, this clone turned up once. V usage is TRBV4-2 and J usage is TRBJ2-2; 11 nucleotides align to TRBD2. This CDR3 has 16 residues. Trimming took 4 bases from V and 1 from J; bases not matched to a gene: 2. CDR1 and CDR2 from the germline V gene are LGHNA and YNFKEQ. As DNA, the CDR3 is TGTGCCAGCAGCCTTGGACTAGCGGGGAACACCGGGGAGCTGTTTTTT. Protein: CASSLGLAGNTGELFF.

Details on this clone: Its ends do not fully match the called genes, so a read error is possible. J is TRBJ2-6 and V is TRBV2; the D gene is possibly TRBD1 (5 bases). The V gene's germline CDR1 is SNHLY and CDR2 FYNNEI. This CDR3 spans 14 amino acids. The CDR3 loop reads CASSDRSGANGLTF. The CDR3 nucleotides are TGTGCCAGCAGCGACCGCTCTGGGGCCAACGGCCTGACTTTC.

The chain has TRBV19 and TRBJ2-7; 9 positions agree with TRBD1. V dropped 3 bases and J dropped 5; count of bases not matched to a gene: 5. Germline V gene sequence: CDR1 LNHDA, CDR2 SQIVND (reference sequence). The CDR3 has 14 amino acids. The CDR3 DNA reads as TGTGCCAGTAGTATGGGGACAGGGTTTAACGAGCAGTACTTC. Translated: CASSMGTGFNEQYF.

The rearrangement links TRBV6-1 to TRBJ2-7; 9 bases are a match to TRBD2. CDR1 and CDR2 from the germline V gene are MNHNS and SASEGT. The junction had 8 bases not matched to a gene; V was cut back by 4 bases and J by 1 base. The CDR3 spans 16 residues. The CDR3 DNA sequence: TGTGCCAGCAGTGGCATAGCGGGGGCACGATCCTACGAGCAGTACTTC. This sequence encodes CASSGIAGARSYEQYF.

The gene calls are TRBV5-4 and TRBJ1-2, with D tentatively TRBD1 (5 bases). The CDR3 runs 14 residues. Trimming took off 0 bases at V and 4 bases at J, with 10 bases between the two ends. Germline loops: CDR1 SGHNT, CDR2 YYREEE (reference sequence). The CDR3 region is CASSLGQGVYGYTF. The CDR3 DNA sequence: TGTGCCAGCAGCTTGGGGCAGGGTGTCTATGGCTACACCTTC.

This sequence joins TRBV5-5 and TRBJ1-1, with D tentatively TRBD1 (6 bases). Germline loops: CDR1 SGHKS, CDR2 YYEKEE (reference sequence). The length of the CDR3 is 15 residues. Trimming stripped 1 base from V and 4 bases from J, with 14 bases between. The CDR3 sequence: CASSLSTTGLTEAFF. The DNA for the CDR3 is TGTGCCAGCAGCTTGTCAACGACAGGCCTCACTGAAGCTTTCTTT.

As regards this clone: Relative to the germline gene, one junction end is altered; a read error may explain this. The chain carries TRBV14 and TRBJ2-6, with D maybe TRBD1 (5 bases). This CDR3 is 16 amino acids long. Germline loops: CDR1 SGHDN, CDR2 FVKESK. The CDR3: CASSQYRSSGANVLTF. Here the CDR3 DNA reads TGTGCCAGCAGCCAGTACAGGAGTTCTGGAGCCAACGTCCTGACTTTC.

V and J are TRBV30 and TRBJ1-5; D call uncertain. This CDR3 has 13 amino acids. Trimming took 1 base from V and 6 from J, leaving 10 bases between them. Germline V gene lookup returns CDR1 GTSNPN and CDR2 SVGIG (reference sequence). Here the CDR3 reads CAWSGARGQPQHF. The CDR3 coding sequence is TGTGCCTGGAGTGGGGCGCGGGGTCAGCCCCAGCATTTT.

Here the CDR3 DNA reads TGTGCCAGCAGCCAGAACAGGGGCCAAGAGACCCAGTACTTC. This codes for CASSQNRGQETQYF. The chain uses TRBV7-8 and TRBJ2-5; TRBD1 aligns across 7 bases. The CDR3 contains 14 residues. Germline V CDR1 and CDR2: SGHVS, FQNEAQ. The V and J ends lost 5 bases and 1 base, in that order; junction bases with no gene match: 4.

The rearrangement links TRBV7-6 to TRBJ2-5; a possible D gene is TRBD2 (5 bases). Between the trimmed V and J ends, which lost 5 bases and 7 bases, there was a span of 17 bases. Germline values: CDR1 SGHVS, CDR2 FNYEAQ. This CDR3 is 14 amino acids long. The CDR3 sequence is CASSMEDGSRTQYF. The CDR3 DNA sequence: TGTGCCAGCAGCATGGAGGATGGCTCAAGGACCCAGTACTTC.

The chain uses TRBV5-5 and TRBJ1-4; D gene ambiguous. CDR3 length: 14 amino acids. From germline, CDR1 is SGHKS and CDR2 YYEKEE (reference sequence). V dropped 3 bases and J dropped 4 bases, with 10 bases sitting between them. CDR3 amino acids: CASSSWQVNEKLFF. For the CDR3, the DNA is TGTGCCAGCAGCTCCTGGCAGGTTAATGAAAAACTGTTTTTT.

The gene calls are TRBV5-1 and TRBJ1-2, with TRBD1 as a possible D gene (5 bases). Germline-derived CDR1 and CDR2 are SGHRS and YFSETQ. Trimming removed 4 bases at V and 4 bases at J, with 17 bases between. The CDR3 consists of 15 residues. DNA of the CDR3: TGCGCCAGCAGCCCCAACGGGTTGGGACTCTATGGCTACACCTTC. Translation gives CASSPNGLGLYGYTF.

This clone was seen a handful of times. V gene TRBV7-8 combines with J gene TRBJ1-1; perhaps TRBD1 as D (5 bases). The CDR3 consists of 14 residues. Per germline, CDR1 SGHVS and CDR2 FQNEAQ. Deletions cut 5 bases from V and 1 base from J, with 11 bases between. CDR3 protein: CASSRTGANTEAFF. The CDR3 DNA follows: TGTGCCAGCAGCCGTACAGGAGCGAACACTGAAGCTTTCTTT.

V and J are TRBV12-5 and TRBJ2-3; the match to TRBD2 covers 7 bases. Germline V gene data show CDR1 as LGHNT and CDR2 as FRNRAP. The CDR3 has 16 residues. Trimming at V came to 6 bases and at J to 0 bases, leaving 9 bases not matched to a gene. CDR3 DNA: TGTGCTAGTGGCCCCCGCGGGAGAGGTAGCACAGATACGCAGTATTTT. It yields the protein CASGPRGRGSTDTQYF. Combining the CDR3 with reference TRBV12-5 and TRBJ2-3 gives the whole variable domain DARVTQTPRHKVTEMGQEVTMRCQPILGHNTVFWYRQTMMQGLELLAYFRNRAPLDDSGMPKDRFSAEMPDATLATLKIQPSEPRDSAVYFCASGPRGRGSTDTQYFGPGTRLTVL.

This CDR3 is CASSWDRGLTMDYTF. Written as DNA, the CDR3 is TGCGCCAGCAGTTGGGACAGGGGGCTGACTATGGACTACACCTTC. The chain couples TRBV23-1 to TRBJ1-2; 12 nucleotides agree with TRBD1. TRBV23-1 is labeled an ORF, and its function is uncertain. With V trimmed by 5 bases and J by 10 bases, 11 bases remained unmatched. The length of the CDR3 is 15 residues.

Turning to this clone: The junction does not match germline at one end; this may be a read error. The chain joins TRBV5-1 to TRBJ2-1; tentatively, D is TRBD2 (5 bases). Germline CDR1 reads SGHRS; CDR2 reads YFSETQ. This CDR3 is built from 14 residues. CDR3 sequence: CASGFGSTYNEQFF. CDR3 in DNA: TGCGCCAGCGGCTTTGGGAGTACCTACAATGAGCAGTTCTTC.

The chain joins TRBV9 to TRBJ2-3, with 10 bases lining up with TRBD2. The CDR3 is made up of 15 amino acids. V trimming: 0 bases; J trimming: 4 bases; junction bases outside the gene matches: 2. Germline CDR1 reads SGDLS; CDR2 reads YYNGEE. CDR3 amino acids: CASSVGSGGADTQYF. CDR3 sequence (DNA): TGTGCCAGCAGCGTAGGCAGCGGGGGGGCAGATACGCAGTATTTT.

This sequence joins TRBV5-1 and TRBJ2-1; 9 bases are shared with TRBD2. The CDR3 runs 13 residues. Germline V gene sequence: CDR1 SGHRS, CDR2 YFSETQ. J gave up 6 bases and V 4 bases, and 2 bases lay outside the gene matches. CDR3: CASSKGLANEQFF. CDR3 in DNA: TGCGCCAGCAGCAAGGGACTAGCCAATGAGCAGTTCTTC.

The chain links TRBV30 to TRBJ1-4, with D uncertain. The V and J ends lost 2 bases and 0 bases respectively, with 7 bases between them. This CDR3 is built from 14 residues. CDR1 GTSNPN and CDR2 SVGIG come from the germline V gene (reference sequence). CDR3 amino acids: CAWSLYSTNEKLFF. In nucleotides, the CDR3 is TGTGCCTGGAGTCTCTATTCAACTAATGAAAAACTGTTTTTT.

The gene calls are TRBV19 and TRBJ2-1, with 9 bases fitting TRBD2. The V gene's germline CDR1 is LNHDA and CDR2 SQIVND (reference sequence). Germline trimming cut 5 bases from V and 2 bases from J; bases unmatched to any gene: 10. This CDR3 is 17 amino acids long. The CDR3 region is CASSQKGLAGAYNEQFF. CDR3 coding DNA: TGTGCCAGTAGTCAAAAAGGATTAGCGGGGGCCTACAATGAGCAGTTCTTC.

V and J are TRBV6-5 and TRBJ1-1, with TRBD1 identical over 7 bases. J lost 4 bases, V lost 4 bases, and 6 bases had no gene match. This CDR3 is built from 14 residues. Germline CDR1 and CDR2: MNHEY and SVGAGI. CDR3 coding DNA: TGTGCCAGCAGTTGGACAGGAGTTGGCACTGAAGCTTTCTTT. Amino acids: CASSWTGVGTEAFF.

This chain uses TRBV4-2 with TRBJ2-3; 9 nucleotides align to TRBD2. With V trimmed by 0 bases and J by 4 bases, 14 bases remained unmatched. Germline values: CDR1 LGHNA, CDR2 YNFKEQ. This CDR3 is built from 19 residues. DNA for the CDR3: TGTGCCAGCAGCCAAGAAATGGGACTAGCAGGGGTGAGGGCAGATACGCAGTATTTT. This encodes CASSQEMGLAGVRADTQYF.

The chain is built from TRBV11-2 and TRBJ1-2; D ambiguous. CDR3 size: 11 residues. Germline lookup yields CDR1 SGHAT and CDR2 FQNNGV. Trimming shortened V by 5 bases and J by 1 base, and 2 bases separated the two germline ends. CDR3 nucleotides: TGTGCCAGCAGCCGTAACTATGGCTACACCTTC. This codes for CASSRNYGYTF.

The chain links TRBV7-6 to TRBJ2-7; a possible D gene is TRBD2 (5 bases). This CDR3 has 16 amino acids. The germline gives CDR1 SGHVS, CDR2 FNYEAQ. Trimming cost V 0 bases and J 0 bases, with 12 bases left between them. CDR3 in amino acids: CASSLAEAAHSYEQYF. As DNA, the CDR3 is TGTGCCAGCAGCTTAGCGGAGGCAGCCCACTCCTACGAGCAGTACTTC.